This TCR beta chain was sequenced in a study of OX40 agonist ivuxolimab in advanced cancers. Study-level background: Given to patients was ivuxolimab, an agonistic anti-OX40 (CD134) antibody. Study-level results: It was not determined which antigens were specifically recognized by the peripheral T cells that had undergone clonal expansion. The mean number of expanded clones was higher in CD8+ T cells than in CD4+.

The CDR3 spans 15 residues. CDR1 and CDR2 from the germline V gene are SGDLS and YYNGEE. V lost 3 bases and J lost 4, with 16 bases in between. Only in-frame clones appear in the TCRdb table, and some are missing; sequencing was by immunoSEQ multiplex PCR. The data hold around 63,000 clones, with 85% to 90% observed a single time. A note on this clone: Its specificity is not known.

This chain links TRBV9 with TRBJ2-5, with a tentative D call TRBD1 (5 bases). This TCR was recovered from an adult with an advanced solid tumor such as melanoma, head and neck, liver or kidney cancer. The sequencing here drew on CD4+ or CD8+ T cells sorted from blood, taken in a trial of the OX40 agonist ivuxolimab. The CDR3 nucleotides read TGTGCCAGCAGCGGGGGCGTTTTGGTAAGAGAGACCCAGTACTTC. Its protein is CASSGGVLVRETQYF.